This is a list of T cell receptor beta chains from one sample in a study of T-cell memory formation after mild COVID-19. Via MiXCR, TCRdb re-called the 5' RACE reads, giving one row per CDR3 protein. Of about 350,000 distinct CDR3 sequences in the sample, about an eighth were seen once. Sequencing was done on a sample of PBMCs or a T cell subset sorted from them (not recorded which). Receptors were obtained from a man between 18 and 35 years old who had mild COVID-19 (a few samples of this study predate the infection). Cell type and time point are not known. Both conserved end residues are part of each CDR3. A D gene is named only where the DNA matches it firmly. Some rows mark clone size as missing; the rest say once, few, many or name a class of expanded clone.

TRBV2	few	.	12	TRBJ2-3	CASSPQLYTQYF	TGTGCCAGCAGCCCACAGCTTTATACGCAGTATTTT
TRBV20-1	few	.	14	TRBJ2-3	CSALQGGPTDTQYF	TGCAGTGCCCTCCAGGGGGGGCCCACAGATACGCAGTATTTT
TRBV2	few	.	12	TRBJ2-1	CASSRTNNEQFF	TGTGCCAGCAGCCGGACTAACAATGAGCAGTTCTTC
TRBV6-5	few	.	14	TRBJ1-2	CASRSILAGYGYTF	TGTGCCAGCAGATCTATATTGGCGGGCTATGGCTACACCTTC
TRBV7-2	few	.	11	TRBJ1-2	CASSPRVGYTF	TGTGCCAGCAGCCCCAGGGTTGGCTACACCTTC
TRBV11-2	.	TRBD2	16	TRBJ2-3	CASSYSRGGVTDTQYF	TGTGCCAGCAGCTACTCGCGGGGGGGCGTGACAGATACGCAGTATTTT
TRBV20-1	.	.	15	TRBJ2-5	CSAIESGTAVETQYF	TGCAGTGCAATTGAATCCGGTACCGCTGTGGAGACCCAGTACTTC
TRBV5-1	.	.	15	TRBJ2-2	CASSQNSGNTGELFF	TGCGCCAGCAGCCAAAACAGTGGAAACACCGGGGAGCTGTTTTTT
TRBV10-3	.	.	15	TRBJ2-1	CAIRGRAGAFNEQFF	TGTGCCATCAGGGGAAGGGCGGGGGCCTTCAATGAGCAGTTCTTC
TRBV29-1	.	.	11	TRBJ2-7	CSGGFYYEQYF	TGCAGCGGGGGCTTTTACTACGAGCAGTACTTC
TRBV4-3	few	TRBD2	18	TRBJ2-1	CASSQGVAGVLSYNEQFF	TGCGCCAGCAGCCAAGGGGTAGCGGGGGTCCTCTCCTACAATGAGCAGTTCTTC
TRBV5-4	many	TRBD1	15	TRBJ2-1	CASSLRRGRNNEQFF	TGTGCCAGCAGCTTGCGCAGGGGGCGCAACAATGAGCAGTTCTTC
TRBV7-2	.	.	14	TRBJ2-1	CSSSYQGFRNEQFF	TGTTCCAGCAGCTACCAGGGATTTCGAAATGAGCAGTTCTTC
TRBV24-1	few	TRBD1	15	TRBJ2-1	CATSGTGGPTNEQFF	TGTGCCACCAGTGGGACAGGGGGCCCTACCAATGAGCAGTTCTTC
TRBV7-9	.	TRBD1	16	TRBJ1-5	CASSLTAQGATQPQHF	TGTGCCAGCAGCTTAACCGCACAGGGGGCCACTCAGCCCCAGCATTTT
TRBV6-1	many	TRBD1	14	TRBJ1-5	CASSGDRGLQPQHF	TGTGCCAGCAGTGGGGACAGGGGGCTTCAGCCCCAGCATTTT
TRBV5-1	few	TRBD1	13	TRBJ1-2	CASRLTGSWGYTF	TGCGCCAGCAGGTTGACAGGGTCGTGGGGCTACACCTTC
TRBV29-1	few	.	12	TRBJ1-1	CSVKRMNTEAFF	TGCAGCGTAAAGAGGATGAACACTGAAGCTTTCTTT
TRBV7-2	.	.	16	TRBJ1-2	CASSEGGSGRLYGYTF	TGTGCCAGCAGCGAAGGCGGTAGTGGGCGCCTCTATGGCTACACCTTC
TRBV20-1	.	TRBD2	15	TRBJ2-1	CSARDPSGGYNEQFF	TGCAGTGCTAGAGATCCCAGCGGGGGGTACAATGAGCAGTTCTTC
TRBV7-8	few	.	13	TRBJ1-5	CASSLRVDQPQHF	TGTGCCAGCAGCCTGCGCGTGGATCAGCCCCAGCATTTT
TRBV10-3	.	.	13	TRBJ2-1	CAIRAKLYNEQFF	TGTGCCATCAGGGCCAAGCTCTACAATGAGCAGTTCTTC
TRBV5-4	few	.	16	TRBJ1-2	CASRIDPTGSSYGYTF	TGTGCCAGCAGAATAGACCCAACAGGGTCATCATATGGCTACACCTTC
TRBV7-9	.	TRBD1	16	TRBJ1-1	CASSLDRDRVNTEAFF	TGTGCCAGCAGCCTAGACCGGGACAGGGTGAACACTGAAGCTTTCTTT
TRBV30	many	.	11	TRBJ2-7	CAWSTGYEQYF	TGTGCCTGGAGCACAGGCTACGAGCAGTACTTC
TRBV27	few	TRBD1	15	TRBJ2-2	CASSLKGQGTGELFF	TGTGCCAGCAGTTTAAAGGGACAGGGTACCGGGGAGCTGTTTTTT
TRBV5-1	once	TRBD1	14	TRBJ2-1	CASSQDTGGREQFF	TGCGCCAGCAGCCAAGATACAGGGGGGAGGGAGCAGTTCTTC
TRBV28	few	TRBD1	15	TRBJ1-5	CASSSQEGRGTAQHF	TGTGCCAGCAGTTCACAGGAGGGCAGGGGGACGGCCCAGCATTTT
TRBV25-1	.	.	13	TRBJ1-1	CASSEQGWTEAFF	TGTGCCAGCAGTGAACAGGGTTGGACTGAAGCTTTCTTT
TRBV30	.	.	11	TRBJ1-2	CAWDRGYGYTF	TGTGCCTGGGACAGAGGCTATGGCTACACCTTC
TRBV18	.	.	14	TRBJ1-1	CASSFTGGMTEAFF	TGTGCCAGCTCATTTACAGGTGGAATGACTGAAGCTTTCTTT
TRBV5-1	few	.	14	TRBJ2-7	CASSLVTGKREQYF	TGCGCCAGCAGCTTGGTTACAGGGAAACGCGAGCAGTACTTC
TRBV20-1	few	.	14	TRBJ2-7	CSARDTVATSEQYF	TGCAGTGCTAGAGATACCGTGGCTACGAGCGAGCAGTACTTC
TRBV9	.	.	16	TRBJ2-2	CASSVGGGTPSGELFF	TGTGCCAGCAGCGTAGGTGGGGGCACGCCTTCCGGGGAGCTGTTTTTT
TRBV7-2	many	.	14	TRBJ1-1	CASSLLRMNTEAFF	TGTGCCAGCAGCTTATTACGGATGAACACTGAAGCTTTCTTT
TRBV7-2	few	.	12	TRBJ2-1	CASSSAWAKKFF	TGTGCCAGCAGCTCCGCGTGGGCTAAAAAGTTCTTC
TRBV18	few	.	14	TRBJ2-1	CASSQPLSYNEQFF	TGTGCCAGCTCACAGCCTTTGAGCTACAATGAGCAGTTCTTC
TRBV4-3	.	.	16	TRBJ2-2	CASSQDPDIRTGELFF	TGCGCCAGCAGCCAAGATCCCGATATTCGGACCGGGGAGCTGTTTTTT
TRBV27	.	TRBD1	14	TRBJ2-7	CASSLAQGTYEQYF	TGTGCCAGCAGTTTAGCACAGGGGACCTACGAGCAGTACTTC
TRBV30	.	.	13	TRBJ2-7	CAWKLVSTYEQYF	TGTGCCTGGAAACTCGTGTCAACCTACGAGCAGTACTTC
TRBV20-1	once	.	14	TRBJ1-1	CSAPIGFMNTEAFF	TGCAGTGCTCCAATAGGGTTCATGAACACTGAAGCTTTCTTT
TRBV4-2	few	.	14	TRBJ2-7	CASSHTAGPYEQYF	TGTGCCAGCAGCCACACGGCCGGGCCCTACGAGCAGTACTTC
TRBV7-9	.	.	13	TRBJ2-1	CASSLSPGNEQFF	TGTGCCAGCAGCTTAAGCCCAGGGAATGAGCAGTTCTTC
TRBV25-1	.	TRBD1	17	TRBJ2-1	CASSDTTGDTFRGEQFF	TGTGCCAGCAGTGATACGACAGGGGATACTTTTAGGGGTGAGCAGTTCTTC
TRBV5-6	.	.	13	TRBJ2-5	CASSFPYQETQYF	TGTGCCAGCAGCTTCCCTTATCAAGAGACCCAGTACTTC
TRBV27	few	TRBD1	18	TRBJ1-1	CASSLRGTGGAGYTEAFF	TGTGCCAGCAGTTTACGGGGGACAGGGGGCGCGGGGTACACTGAAGCTTTCTTT
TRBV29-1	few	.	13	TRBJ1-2	CSVSSGLRYGYTF	TGCAGCGTTTCTTCGGGACTGCGCTATGGCTACACCTTC
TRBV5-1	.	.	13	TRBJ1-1	CASSSWQGGEAFF	TGCGCCAGCAGCTCCTGGCAGGGTGGTGAAGCTTTCTTT
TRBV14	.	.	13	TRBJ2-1	CASSQGDVREQFF	TGTGCCAGCAGCCAAGGGGACGTACGTGAGCAGTTCTTC
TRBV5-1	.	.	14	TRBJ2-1	CASKEGAQYNEQFF	TGCGCCAGCAAGGAGGGGGCGCAGTACAATGAGCAGTTCTTC
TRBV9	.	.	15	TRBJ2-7	CASSVAWGASEEQYF	TGTGCCAGCAGCGTAGCCTGGGGGGCCTCGGAGGAGCAGTACTTC
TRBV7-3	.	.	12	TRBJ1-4	CASSQGGKKLFF	TGTGCCAGCAGCCAGGGAGGGAAAAAACTGTTTTTT
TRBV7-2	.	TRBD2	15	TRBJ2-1	CASSLAGNSGNEQFF	TGTGCCAGCAGCTTAGCAGGAAATAGCGGGAATGAGCAGTTCTTC
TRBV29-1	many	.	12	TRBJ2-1	CSVGTDYNEQFF	TGCAGCGTGGGGACCGACTACAATGAGCAGTTCTTC
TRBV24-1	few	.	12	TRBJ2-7	CATSDFGNEQYF	TGTGCCACCAGTGATTTCGGGAACGAGCAGTACTTC
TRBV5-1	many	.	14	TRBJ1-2	CASSLTAGNYGYTF	TGCGCCAGCAGCTTGACAGCAGGGAACTATGGCTACACCTTC
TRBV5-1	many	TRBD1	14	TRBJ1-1	CASSSQGMGTEAFF	TGCGCCAGCAGCTCACAGGGGATGGGCACTGAAGCTTTCTTT
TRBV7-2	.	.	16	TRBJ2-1	CASSRQGAGTDNEQFF	TGTGCCAGCAGCAGACAAGGGGCAGGTACTGACAATGAGCAGTTCTTC